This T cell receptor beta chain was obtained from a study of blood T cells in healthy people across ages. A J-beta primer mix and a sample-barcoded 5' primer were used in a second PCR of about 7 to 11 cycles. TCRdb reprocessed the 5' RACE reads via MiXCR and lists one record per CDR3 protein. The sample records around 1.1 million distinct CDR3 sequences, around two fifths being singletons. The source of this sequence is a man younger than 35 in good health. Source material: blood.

The CDR3 region has the DNA TGCGCCAGCAGCTTGGCACCCACAGGTAGCTCCTACAATGAGCAGTACTTC. The encoded protein is CASSLAPTGSSYNEQYF. The chain carries TRBV5-1 and TRBJ2-1; possible D gene TRBD1, 5 bases. The DNA end is a closer match to TRBJ2-7, so the J assignment may be wrong. The CDR3 runs 17 residues. Germline V gene data show CDR1 as SGHRS and CDR2 as YFSETQ.